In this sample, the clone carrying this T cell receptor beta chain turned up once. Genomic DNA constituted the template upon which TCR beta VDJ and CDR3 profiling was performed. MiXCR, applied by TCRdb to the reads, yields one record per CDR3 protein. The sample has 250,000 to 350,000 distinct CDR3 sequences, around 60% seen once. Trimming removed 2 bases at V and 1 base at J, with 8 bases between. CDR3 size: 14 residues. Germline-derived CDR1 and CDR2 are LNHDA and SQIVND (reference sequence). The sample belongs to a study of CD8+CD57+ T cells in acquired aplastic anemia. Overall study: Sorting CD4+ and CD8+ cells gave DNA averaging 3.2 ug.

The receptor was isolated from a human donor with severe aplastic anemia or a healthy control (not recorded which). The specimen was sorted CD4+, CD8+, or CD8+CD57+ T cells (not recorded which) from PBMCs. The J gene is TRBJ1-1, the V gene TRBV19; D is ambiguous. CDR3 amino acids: CASSITTPNTEAFF. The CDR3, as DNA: TGTGCCAGTAGTATAACGACTCCGAACACTGAAGCTTTCTTT.